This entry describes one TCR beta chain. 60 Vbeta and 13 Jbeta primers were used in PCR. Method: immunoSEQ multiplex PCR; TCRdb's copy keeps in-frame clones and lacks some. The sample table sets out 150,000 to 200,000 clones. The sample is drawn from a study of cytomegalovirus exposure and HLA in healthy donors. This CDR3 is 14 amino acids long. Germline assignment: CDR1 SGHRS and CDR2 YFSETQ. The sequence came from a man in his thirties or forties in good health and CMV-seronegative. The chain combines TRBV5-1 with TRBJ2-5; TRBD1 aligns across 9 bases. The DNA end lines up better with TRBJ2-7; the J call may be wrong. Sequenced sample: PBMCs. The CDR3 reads CASSWDRVLDEQYF. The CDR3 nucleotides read TGCGCCAGCAGCTGGGACAGGGTACTGGACGAGCAGTACTTC.